This T cell receptor (beta chain) was sequenced in a study of cytomegalovirus exposure and HLA in healthy donors. V was pared by 8 bases and J by 6 bases, with 10 bases between. This CDR3 is 11 amino acids long. In germline, CDR1 is MDHEN, CDR2 SYDVKM. To note about this clone: Antigen: not known.

Whole-study findings and limits: Association with HLA alleles at 0.05 false discovery rate was found for 15,000 or so TCR beta sequences in a later analysis.

The PCR contained 60 Vbeta and 13 Jbeta primers. Profiled with immunoSEQ multiplex PCR; TCRdb holds only in-frame clones, not every one. In all, the sample yields some 130,000 clones. What was sequenced was PBMCs. The rearrangement joins TRBV28 to TRBJ1-2, with D perhaps TRBD1 (5 bases). The receptor was isolated from a woman aged 55-75 years in good health and CMV-seronegative. CDR3 protein: CASVGLDGYTF. The CDR3 DNA is TGTGCCAGCGTGGGGCTCGATGGCTACACCTTC.